These 31 T cell receptor beta chains originate from one sample sequenced in a study of blood T cell repertoires in COVID-19. Libraries were prepared by immunoSEQ multiplex PCR; TCRdb keeps only in-frame clonotypes and omits some of them. The data show 410,000 or so clones, roughly 90% seen once. The source material was peripheral blood. These receptors were collected from a woman aged 25-40 years with active or convalescent COVID-19.

The chain is built from TRBV6-4 and TRBJ1-1; possibly TRBD1 for D (5 bases). Germline V gene lookup returns CDR1 MRHNA and CDR2 SNTAGT. The CDR3 is made up of 16 amino acids. The ends were cut back, 6 bases at V and 1 base at J, with 18 bases in the middle. DNA of the CDR3: TGTGCCAGCAGCCAGACCCCTGGGGCCAAGAACACTGAAGCTTTCTTT. Translating gives CASSQTPGAKNTEAFF.

The chain recombines TRBV29-1 with TRBJ2-7; TRBD2 matches 11 bases. The length of the CDR3 is 15 residues. J gave up 1 base and V 6 bases, and 8 bases lay outside the gene matches. The germline CDR1 and CDR2 sequences are SQVTM and ANQGSEA. The CDR3 spells CSVVTSGSESYEQYF. The DNA of the CDR3 is TGCAGCGTCGTAACTAGCGGGAGTGAATCCTACGAGCAGTACTTC.

CDR3 amino acids: CASSYTATNEKLFF. CDR3 coding DNA: TGTGCCAGCAGCTACACCGCAACTAATGAAAAACTGTTTTTT. This chain connects TRBV7-2 to TRBJ1-4; D is ambiguous. CDR1 and CDR2 (germline): SGHTA, FQGNSA. This CDR3 comprises 14 residues. V shed 4 bases and J shed 0 bases, with 6 bases lying between them.

V and J are TRBV2 and TRBJ2-7, with TRBD1 as a possible D gene (5 bases). The CDR3 runs 13 residues. The V gene's germline CDR1 is SNHLY and CDR2 FYNNEI. Trimming removed 6 bases at V and 2 bases at J, with 11 bases between. This CDR3 is CASRWQGAYEQYF. Here the CDR3 DNA reads TGTGCCAGCAGGTGGCAGGGCGCCTACGAGCAGTACTTC.

This chain joins TRBV9 and TRBJ2-2, with 7 positions matching TRBD2. CDR3 size: 15 residues. Germline CDR1 reads SGDLS; CDR2 reads YYNGEE. Germline trimming cut 0 bases from V and 1 base from J; bases unmatched to any gene: 0. The chain's CDR3 is CASSVGGGNTGELFF. The CDR3, as DNA: TGTGCCAGCAGCGTAGGCGGGGGGAACACCGGGGAGCTGTTTTTT.

Concerning this clone: Distinct nucleotide sequences in the sample also encode this CDR3. The genes are TRBV4-2 and TRBJ2-1, with 7 bases matching TRBD2. The trim removed 0 bases at V and 1 base at J, leaving 6 bases unmatched. Per the germline V gene, CDR1 is LGHNA and CDR2 is YNFKEQ. The CDR3 runs to 17 residues. CDR3 residues: CASSQDLAGVSYNEQFF. Here the CDR3 DNA reads TGTGCCAGCAGCCAAGATTTGGCGGGAGTTTCCTACAATGAGCAGTTCTTC.

This rearrangement joins TRBV5-4 to TRBJ2-1; 8 bases map to TRBD2. The germline gives CDR1 SGHNT, CDR2 YYREEE (reference sequence). The CDR3 contains 15 residues. The ends lost 6 bases at V and 1 base at J; junction bases unmatched: 6. Here the CDR3 DNA reads TGTGCCAGCACCGTCGGGGGGGAGTCCTACAATGAGCAGTTCTTC. This encodes CASTVGGESYNEQFF.

CDR3 amino acids: CASSPGSVSSETQYF. The CDR3 DNA reads TGTGCCAGCAGCCCAGGTTCGGTATCCTCAGAGACCCAGTACTTC. The chain carries TRBV3-1 (or the pseudogene TRBV3-2) and TRBJ2-5; D is unclear. The CDR3 spans 15 residues. The germline V gene has CDR1 LGHDT and CDR2 YNNKEL (reference sequence). Trimming cost V 4 bases and J 4 bases, with 16 bases left between them.

The chain links TRBV5-4 to TRBJ2-5; TRBD2 agrees at 10 bases. The CDR3 length is 16 residues. In germline, CDR1 is SGHNT, CDR2 YYREEE (reference sequence). The V and J ends lost 3 bases and 1 base, in that order; junction bases with no gene match: 6. CDR3: CASSWASGGTQETQYF. CDR3 DNA sequence: TGTGCCAGCAGCTGGGCTAGCGGGGGAACCCAAGAGACCCAGTACTTC.

V is TRBV21-1 and J is TRBJ1-5. TRBV21-1 is tagged as a pseudogene. The CDR3 has 15 amino acids. The CDR3 DNA is TGTGCCAGCAGGACCCCGGGGTACGGCAATCAGCCCCAGCATTTT. Encoded protein: CASRTPGYGNQPQHF.

This sequence joins TRBV3-1 (or the pseudogene TRBV3-2) and TRBJ1-1; D possibly corresponds to TRBD1 (6 bases). Trimming pared 4 bases from V and 2 bases from J, leaving 11 bases between. The CDR3 runs to 14 residues. CDR1 and CDR2 (germline): LGHDT, YNNKEL (reference sequence). CDR3 nucleotides: TGTGCCAGCAGCCCGGGACAACTAAACACTGAAGCTTTCTTT. It encodes CASSPGQLNTEAFF.

This chain connects TRBV10-2 to TRBJ2-3, with 16 bases fitting TRBD2. Germline values: CDR1 WSHSY, CDR2 SAAADI. This CDR3 spans 17 amino acids. The junction had 4 bases not matched to a gene; V was cut back by 5 bases and J by 2 bases. CDR3 sequence (DNA): TGCGCCAGCAGTACGGGACTAGCGGGAGGGCACACAGATACGCAGTATTTT. Protein sequence: CASSTGLAGGHTDTQYF.

The J gene is TRBJ1-1, the V gene TRBV5-1; D remains ambiguous. This CDR3 has 15 residues. Germline loops: CDR1 SGHRS, CDR2 YFSETQ. V was trimmed by 3 bases and J by 1 base, leaving 13 bases between them. The CDR3 DNA is TGCGCCAGCAGCTCCATTGGCCCCCCGAACACTGAAGCTTTCTTT. As protein: CASSSIGPPNTEAFF. Supplemented by reference TRBV5-1 and TRBJ1-1, the full variable domain reads KAGVTQTPRYLIKTRGQQVTLSCSPISGHRSVSWYQQTPGQGLQFLFEYFSETQRNKGNFPGRFSGRQFSNSRSEMNVSTLELGDSALYLCASSSIGPPNTEAFFGQGTRLTVV.

The rearrangement uses TRBV4-1 and TRBJ1-2, with a tentative D call TRBD1 (5 bases). The germline V gene has CDR1 MGHRA and CDR2 YSYEKL. V lost 1 base to trimming and J lost 1 base, with 16 bases between them. The CDR3 loop spans 17 amino acids. CDR3 nucleotide sequence: TGCGCCAGCAGCCAAGTCGGGCGGACAAGAAATAACTATGGCTACACCTTC. Translation gives CASSQVGRTRNNYGYTF.

This chain uses TRBV7-8 with TRBJ1-1; D unresolved. Germline values: CDR1 SGHVS, CDR2 FQNEAQ. Trimming removed 3 bases from V and 2 bases from J, with 10 bases in between. The CDR3 has 14 amino acids. CDR3 in DNA: TGTGCCAGCAGCTTTAGCCCCTCAAACACTGAAGCTTTCTTT. It translates to CASSFSPSNTEAFF.

The chain has TRBV19 and TRBJ2-3; D might be TRBD2 (6 bases). Germline CDR1 and CDR2: LNHDA and SQIVND (reference sequence). This CDR3 contains 13 residues. Trimming removed 9 bases at V and 4 bases at J, with 14 bases between. CDR3 protein: CASRPRRADTQYF. The CDR3 DNA follows: TGTGCCAGCAGGCCCCGGAGGGCAGATACGCAGTATTTT.

This chain uses TRBV6-5 with TRBJ1-1; 7 bases fit TRBD1. Germline V CDR1 and CDR2: MNHEY, SVGAGI. The CDR3 loop spans 12 amino acids. With V trimmed by 6 bases and J by 11 bases, 9 bases remained unmatched. CDR3 in DNA: TGTGCCAGCAGCCTGACAGGGTTAGGGGCTTTCTTT. Translating gives CASSLTGLGAFF.

The chain links TRBV15 to TRBJ1-5, with TRBD1 matching over 10 bases. Germline CDR1 is LNHNV and CDR2 is YYDKDF (reference sequence). Germline trimming cut 3 bases from V and 8 bases from J; bases unmatched to any gene: 4. CDR3 length: 14 residues. The CDR3 region is CATSRPGQGEPQHF. CDR3 coding DNA: TGTGCCACCAGCAGGCCCGGACAGGGGGAGCCCCAGCATTTT.

The chain employs TRBV18 and TRBJ1-3; D may be TRBD1 (6 bases). Trimming took 0 bases from V and 3 from J, leaving 9 bases between them. The CDR3 loop spans 15 amino acids. CDR1 is KGHSH, CDR2 LQKENI, per germline. The chain's CDR3 is CASSPPAGVGNTIYF. CDR3 nucleotides: TGTGCCAGCTCACCACCTGCAGGGGTTGGAAACACCATATATTTT.

This chain uses TRBV25-1 with TRBJ2-1; 9 positions agree with TRBD1. Germline assignment: CDR1 MGHDK and CDR2 SYGVNS. V gave up 5 bases and J gave up 3 bases; unmatched junction bases: 8. The CDR3 covers 16 residues. The CDR3 DNA follows: TGTGCCAGCAGTACACTGGGACAGGGCAACTACAATGAGCAGTTCTTC. Protein product: CASSTLGQGNYNEQFF.

The chain carries TRBV6-1 and TRBJ1-1, with 7 bases identical to TRBD1. The CDR3 length is 18 residues. V trimming: 3 bases; J trimming: 0 bases; junction bases outside the gene matches: 13. Germline CDR1 is MNHNS and CDR2 is SASEGT. The CDR3 loop reads CASSDGDRVYVMNTEAFF. The CDR3 DNA reads as TGTGCCAGCAGTGACGGGGACAGAGTCTATGTCATGAACACTGAAGCTTTCTTT.

The chain uses TRBV6-5 and TRBJ1-3, with TRBD1 identical over 8 bases. V lost 7 bases and J lost 0; bases outside the gene matches: 5. Germline values: CDR1 MNHEY, CDR2 SVGAGI. The CDR3 length is 15 residues. CDR3 sequence: CASKTGEFSGNTIYF. The CDR3 DNA follows: TGTGCCAGCAAGACAGGGGAATTCTCTGGAAACACCATATATTTT.

V gene TRBV6-5 combines with J gene TRBJ1-4, with a weak D call TRBD1 (5 bases). Per the germline V gene, CDR1 is MNHEY and CDR2 is SVGAGI. This CDR3 is built from 15 residues. Trimming took 5 bases from V and 4 from J, leaving 14 bases between them. The CDR3 DNA sequence: TGTGCCAGCAGTCCCGGGGGGTGGGGTAATGAAAAACTGTTTTTT. Translation: CASSPGGWGNEKLFF.

The rearrangement links TRBV19 to TRBJ1-3, with D unclear. Germline loops: CDR1 LNHDA, CDR2 SQIVND (reference sequence). This CDR3 spans 13 amino acids. The V end lost 6 bases, the J end lost 0 bases, and 6 bases lay between the germline ends. CDR3 sequence reads: CASRQISGNTIYF. CDR3 coding DNA: TGTGCCAGTAGACAGATCTCTGGAAACACCATATATTTT.

The V and J genes are TRBV7-9 and TRBJ2-5, with a possible D match to TRBD2 (5 bases). Germline V gene sequence: CDR1 SEHNR, CDR2 FQNEAQ (reference sequence). This CDR3 has 13 amino acids. Between the trimmed V and J ends, which lost 2 bases and 7 bases, there was a span of 11 bases. CDR3: CASSLLSDPTQYF. The CDR3, as DNA: TGTGCCAGCAGCTTACTTAGCGACCCGACCCAGTACTTC.

The chain uses TRBV11-2 and TRBJ1-2; D possibly corresponds to TRBD1 (5 bases). The CDR3 sequence is 16 residues long. Trimming shortened V by 5 bases and J by 6 bases, and 22 bases separated the two germline ends. Germline V lookup: CDR1 SGHAT, CDR2 FQNNGV. The CDR3, as DNA: TGTGCCAGCAGCGTCTTATCGGGCCCGGCGGGGGATGGCTACACCTTC. It translates to CASSVLSGPAGDGYTF.

The J gene is TRBJ2-7, the V gene TRBV25-1, with D tentatively TRBD2 (5 bases). V lost 4 bases to trimming and J lost 3 bases, with 13 bases between them. The length of the CDR3 is 14 residues. Germline CDR1 reads MGHDK; CDR2 reads SYGVNS. The CDR3 nucleotides read TGTGCCAGCAGTGGAGTCAGCGGTATCTACGAGCAGTACTTC. It translates to CASSGVSGIYEQYF.

This rearrangement joins TRBV30 to TRBJ1-4; tentatively, D is TRBD1 (6 bases). Looked up from germline, CDR1 is GTSNPN and CDR2 is SVGIG (reference sequence). This CDR3 is built from 13 residues. Trimming shortened V by 0 bases and J by 8 bases, and 10 bases separated the two germline ends. The CDR3, as DNA: TGTGCCTGGAGTGTACCGGGACAAGAAAAACTGTTTTTT. It translates to CAWSVPGQEKLFF.

This chain links TRBV6-5 with TRBJ2-7; 8 bases agree with TRBD1. Germline V gives CDR1 MNHEY, CDR2 SVGAGI. CDR3 size: 14 residues. The V segment lost 6 bases and the J segment 0 bases; nucleotides outside the gene matches: 4. CDR3 coding DNA: TGTGCCAGCAGGGGACAGGCGAGCTCCTACGAGCAGTACTTC. This codes for CASRGQASSYEQYF.

This clone showed up just a few times. J is TRBJ2-3 and V is TRBV6-5; 7 bases agree with TRBD1. The CDR3 has 14 residues. Germline V gene sequence: CDR1 MNHEY, CDR2 SVGAGI. V dropped 6 bases and J dropped 2; count of bases not matched to a gene: 5. CDR3 sequence: CASRRGRTTDTQYF. CDR3 DNA: TGTGCCAGCAGGAGGGGGCGAACCACAGATACGCAGTATTTT.

The V call is TRBV6-5, the J call TRBJ1-2; 8 nucleotides align to TRBD1. CDR1 MNHEY and CDR2 SVGAGI come from the germline V gene. Trimming at V came to 5 bases and at J to 4 bases, leaving 9 bases not matched to a gene. The CDR3 totals 15 residues. The CDR3 spells CASSQYTGGGYGYTF. CDR3 nucleotides: TGTGCCAGCAGTCAGTACACAGGGGGAGGCTATGGCTACACCTTC.